This paragraph reports one T cell receptor beta chain. Antigen unknown. The sample belongs to a study of cytomegalovirus exposure and HLA in healthy donors. Overall study findings and caveats: One cluster of highly shared sequence variants probably arose as a sequencing artifact. In a later analysis, specific HLA alleles were associated with 15,000 to 20,000 TCR beta sequences at a 0.05 false discovery rate.

The primer mix had 60 Vbeta and 13 Jbeta primers. Sequencing used immunoSEQ multiplex PCR; TCRdb keeps in-frame clones, though not all of them. The sample records under 200,000 clones, around 68% being singletons. This TCR derives from a man aged 45-65 years in good health and CMV-seronegative. Sequencing used PBMCs.

CDR3 sequence: CASSPDSMNTEAFF. CDR3 DNA sequence: TGTGCCAGCAGCCCAGACAGCATGAACACTGAAGCTTTCTTT. V is TRBV7-6 and J is TRBJ1-1; D might be TRBD1 (5 bases). This CDR3 contains 14 residues. V lost 5 bases to trimming and J lost 0 bases, with 10 bases between them. Germline CDR1 is SGHVS and CDR2 is FNYEAQ.